Listed here are 2 T cell receptor beta chains from one sample, sequenced in a study of cytomegalovirus exposure and HLA in healthy donors. PCR used 60 Vbeta primers and 13 Jbeta primers. Only in-frame clones appear in the TCRdb table, and some are missing; sequencing was by immunoSEQ multiplex PCR. Among 200,000 to 300,000 clones listed, around 83% were seen once. Sequenced sample: PBMCs. The receptors shown here come from a girl aged 2-15 years in good health and CMV-seronegative.

The genes are TRBV9 and TRBJ2-2, with 10 positions matching TRBD2. The CDR3 sequence is 18 residues long. The V gene's germline CDR1 is SGDLS and CDR2 YYNGEE. After removal of 3 bases from V and 7 bases from J, the junction contained 15 bases not matched to a gene. The CDR3 DNA is TGTGCCAGCAGCGCCTTTCGCCGTCTAGCGGGAGCGGACGGGGAGCTGTTTTTT. Translation: CASSAFRRLAGADGELFF.

This chain uses TRBV9 with TRBJ1-2; D remains ambiguous. The germline CDR1 and CDR2 sequences are SGDLS and YYNGEE. The V end was cut by 0 bases, the J end by 7 bases, with 10 bases between. The CDR3 has 13 residues. The CDR3 nucleotides are TGTGCCAGCAGCGTAGGAGCAACGCCTGGCTACACCTTC. Its protein is CASSVGATPGYTF.